This T cell receptor (beta chain) was recovered during a study of cytotoxic CD8 clonotypes in ibrutinib-treated CLL. Across the whole study: Partial responders around 24, complete 2; approximately 12 progressed and about 15 stayed in remission by median roughly 73 months.

The V end was cut by 3 bases, the J end by 0 bases, with 19 bases between. The CDR3 totals 18 residues. The germline gives CDR1 MNHEY, CDR2 SMNVEV (reference sequence). About this clone: No antigen is known for it.

The protocol was immunoSEQ multiplex PCR, while the TCRdb copy is restricted to in-frame clones and leaves out a portion. The data show about 160,000 clones, 81% seen once. Study-level points and caveats: Baseline levels were approached again at progression, after clonality had risen at ibrutinib response. Higher circulating CD8+ T-cell counts strongly accompanied higher baseline clonality, above age-matched healthy donors.

The sequences come from PBMCs, collected after 12 months of ibrutinib treatment. The clonotype originates from a human donor with chronic lymphocytic leukemia. The chain links TRBV27 to TRBJ2-3; D is unclear. The CDR3 region has the DNA TGTGCCAGCAGTTTCGAGGTTAGATCGACCCTTAGCACAGATACGCAGTATTTT. Protein sequence: CASSFEVRSTLSTDTQYF.